This T cell receptor (beta chain) was sequenced during a study of T cell changes during pregnancy in multiple sclerosis. This clone was seen only once. TCRdb's table, derived via immunoSEQ multiplex PCR, lists solely in-frame clones and lacks some. The repertoire consists of almost 50,000 clones, with 92% occurring once and the leading ten covering around 0.4%. Trimming took off 4 bases at V and 0 bases at J, with 16 bases between the two ends. Germline CDR1 is SEHNR and CDR2 is FQNEAQ (reference sequence). The CDR3 has 17 residues. The chain combines TRBV7-9 with TRBJ1-3, with a weak D call TRBD1 (6 bases). The receptor comes from a female donor in good health, enrolled as a control in a pregnancy study. The sequences come from CD4+ T cells from peripheral blood mononuclear cells, collected in the second trimester of pregnancy. The CDR3 protein is CASSSGAPYGSGNTIYF. For the CDR3, the DNA is TGTGCCAGCAGCTCAGGGGCGCCATATGGCTCTGGAAACACCATATATTTT. Full variable domain (rest looked up from reference TRBV7-9 and TRBJ1-3): DTGVSQNPRHKITKRGQNVTFRCDPISEHNRLYWYRQTLGQGPEFLTYFQNEAQLEKSRLLSDRFSAERPKGSFSTLEIQRTEQGDSAMYLCASSSGAPYGSGNTIYFGEGSWLTVV.